This entry lists 21 T cell receptor beta chains sequenced from one sample in a study of lymphopenia after photon versus proton radiotherapy. Clones were sequenced by immunoSEQ multiplex PCR, and TCRdb holds only the in-frame ones, with some missing. The data hold roughly 30,000 clones, with roughly 94% observed a single time. Source: peripheral blood, taken from a patient treated with photon-based radiotherapy. The receptors come from a woman aged 50 to 60 with cholangiocarcinoma.

J is TRBJ1-5 and V is TRBV10-3; D remains ambiguous. Trimming removed 3 bases from V and 8 bases from J, with 17 bases in between. This CDR3 comprises 15 residues. Germline V gene lookup returns CDR1 ENHRY and CDR2 SYGVKD. CDR3 nucleotides: TGTGCCATCAGTGACCCCGACAAGGGTTTAGAGCCCCAGCATTTT. It yields the protein CAISDPDKGLEPQHF.

The chain uses TRBV5-4 and TRBJ2-6; no clear D. Trimming removed 6 bases from V and 0 bases from J, with 13 bases in between. The CDR3 totals 16 residues. Germline CDR1 reads SGHNT; CDR2 reads YYREEE (reference sequence). CDR3 DNA: TGTGCCAGCAACGGACCAGAACCCTCTGGGGCCAACGTCCTGACTTTC. Residues: CASNGPEPSGANVLTF.

This clone was observed once. The chain recombines TRBV19 with TRBJ2-5; 11 bases line up with TRBD2. Germline V gene data show CDR1 as LNHDA and CDR2 as SQIVND (reference sequence). The CDR3 is 15 residues long. The ends lost 4 bases at V and 1 base at J; junction bases unmatched: 2. The DNA of the CDR3 is TGTGCCAGTAGTAGGGGACTAGCGGCCCAAGAGACCCAGTACTTC. Its translation: CASSRGLAAQETQYF. The whole variable domain, filled in from reference TRBV19 and TRBJ2-5, reads DGGITQSPKYLFRKEGQNVTLSCEQNLNHDAMYWYRQDPGQGLRLIYYSQIVNDFQKGDIAEGYSVSREKKESFPLTVTSAQKNPTAFYLCASSRGLAAQETQYFGPGTRLLVL.

This clone was seen just once. The rearrangement links TRBV7-9 to TRBJ2-3, with a possible D match to TRBD1 (5 bases). The CDR3 sequence is 14 residues long. Trimming shortened V by 3 bases and J by 8 bases, and 15 bases separated the two germline ends. Germline CDR1 SEHNR, CDR2 FQNEAQ (reference sequence). The CDR3 loop is CASSLDTELGTQYF. The DNA for the CDR3 is TGTGCCAGCAGCTTGGACACGGAATTGGGTACGCAGTATTTT.

The V gene is TRBV10-3, the J gene TRBJ2-1; 9 nucleotides agree with TRBD1. The V gene's germline CDR1 is ENHRY and CDR2 SYGVKD. This CDR3 is 15 amino acids long. The junction had 10 bases not matched to a gene; V was cut back by 11 bases and J by 2 bases. The CDR3 coding sequence is TGTGCCGTTGGAGACAGGGGGGTTACCTACAATGAGCAGTTCTTC. Translating it yields CAVGDRGVTYNEQFF.

The chain employs TRBV5-8 and TRBJ2-5, with 7 bases identical to TRBD2. The germline gives CDR1 SGHTS, CDR2 YDEGEE. V lost 0 bases to trimming and J lost 3 bases; unmatched junction nucleotides: 5. The CDR3 covers 15 residues. The DNA of the CDR3 is TGTGCCAGCAGCTTGGGGACTAGGCAAGAAGAGACCCAGTACTTC. It yields the protein CASSLGTRQEETQYF.

The V gene is TRBV27, the J gene TRBJ2-7, with TRBD1 identical over 10 bases. The CDR3 has 14 amino acids. Germline CDR1 and CDR2: MNHEY and SMNVEV (reference sequence). V lost 6 bases to trimming and J lost 3 bases; unmatched junction nucleotides: 5. As DNA, the CDR3 is TGTGCCAGCAGCCACGGGGACAGGGGCTACGAGCAGTACTTC. It encodes CASSHGDRGYEQYF.

The V gene is TRBV7-9, the J gene TRBJ2-3; weak D call: TRBD1 (6 bases). V lost 4 bases and J lost 3, with 14 bases in between. Germline lookup yields CDR1 SEHNR and CDR2 FQNEAQ (reference sequence). There are 15 residues in the CDR3. This CDR3 is CASSSGQPRTDTQYF. In nucleotides, the CDR3 is TGTGCCAGCAGCTCCGGACAGCCCCGGACAGATACGCAGTATTTT. Complete variable domain (other parts from reference TRBV7-9 and TRBJ2-3): DTGVSQNPRHKITKRGQNVTFRCDPISEHNRLYWYRQTLGQGPEFLTYFQNEAQLEKSRLLSDRFSAERPKGSFSTLEIQRTEQGDSAMYLCASSSGQPRTDTQYFGPGTRLTVL.

The rearrangement links TRBV18 to TRBJ2-3, with 11 bases fitting TRBD2. CDR3 size: 16 residues. The V segment lost 3 bases and the J segment 1 base; nucleotides outside the gene matches: 3. From germline, CDR1 is KGHSH and CDR2 LQKENI. CDR3 amino acids: CASSPRLAGRTDTQYF. The CDR3 DNA is TGTGCCAGCTCACCTCGACTAGCGGGGCGCACAGATACGCAGTATTTT.

The V and J genes are TRBV6-1 and TRBJ1-2, with D possibly TRBD1 on 5 matching bases. This CDR3 is built from 14 residues. Between the trimmed V and J ends, which lost 0 bases and 5 bases, there was a span of 10 bases. Germline CDR1 reads MNHNS; CDR2 reads SASEGT. CDR3 amino acids: CASSEAGQVYGYTF. The CDR3 region has the DNA TGTGCCAGCAGTGAAGCGGGGCAGGTTTATGGCTACACCTTC.

The rearrangement joins TRBV7-8 to TRBJ2-1; 9 nucleotides line up with TRBD1. Germline CDR1 is SGHVS and CDR2 is FQNEAQ. The length of the CDR3 is 18 residues. V shed 2 bases and J 5 bases; nucleotides not matched to a gene: 13. CDR3 in amino acids: CASSLSGLGQGTHNEQFF. CDR3 nucleotides: TGTGCCAGCAGCTTATCAGGACTAGGACAGGGGACCCACAATGAGCAGTTCTTC. The full variable domain, with the rest looked up from reference TRBV7-8 and TRBJ2-1, is GAGVSQSPRYKVAKRGQDVALRCDPISGHVSLFWYQQALGQGPEFLTYFQNEAQLDKSGLPSDRFFAERPEGSVSTLKIQRTQQEDSAVYLCASSLSGLGQGTHNEQFFGPGTRLTVL.

CDR3 residues: CASSYGRSLTEAFF. The DNA of the CDR3 is TGTGCCAGCAGTTATGGTAGGTCGTTGACTGAAGCTTTCTTT. This rearrangement joins TRBV6-5 to TRBJ1-1; D is uncertain. Trimming pared 3 bases from V and 5 bases from J, leaving 13 bases between. Germline CDR1 is MNHEY and CDR2 is SVGAGI. This CDR3 is built from 14 residues.

The chain recombines TRBV7-8 with TRBJ2-7; TRBD1 agrees at 7 bases. The germline gives CDR1 SGHVS, CDR2 FQNEAQ. J was trimmed by 3 bases and V by 5 bases; bases with no gene match: 4. The CDR3 is made up of 13 amino acids. In DNA, the CDR3 is TGTGCCAGCAGCCAGGGACAGAACTACGAGCAGTACTTC. Its translation: CASSQGQNYEQYF.

V gene TRBV6-1 combines with J gene TRBJ1-2; D call uncertain. CDR3 length: 11 amino acids. V lost 7 bases to trimming and J lost 2 bases, with 5 bases between them. Germline CDR1 reads MNHNS; CDR2 reads SASEGT. CDR3 amino acids: CASKTNYGYTF. The CDR3, as DNA: TGTGCCAGCAAGACAAACTATGGCTACACCTTC.

The genes are TRBV14 and TRBJ2-1, with 14 bases identical to TRBD2. CDR1 and CDR2 (germline): SGHDN, FVKESK. The CDR3 loop spans 17 amino acids. Trimming removed 4 bases from V and 9 bases from J; junction bases left unmatched: 11. In nucleotides, the CDR3 is TGTGCCAGCAGCCCCCAAAGACTAGCGGGGGGGCTAGGTGAGCAGTTCTTC. Its protein product is CASSPQRLAGGLGEQFF.

The chain is built from TRBV30 and TRBJ1-1; D ambiguous. V shed 3 bases and J shed 5 bases, with 7 bases lying between them. The CDR3 extends over 11 amino acids. CDR1 is GTSNPN and CDR2 is SVGIG in the germline V gene (reference sequence). The CDR3 nucleotides are TGTGCCTGGAGCAGGAGAACTGAAGCTTTCTTT. As protein: CAWSRRTEAFF.

CDR3 in DNA: TGTGCCAGCAGCTCCATGAGTCCGGGCGTCAATGAGCAGTTCTTC. Amino acid sequence: CASSSMSPGVNEQFF. The rearrangement joins TRBV7-9 to TRBJ2-1; no reliable D call. Trimming left V 4 bases short and J 6 bases short, with 16 bases between. The CDR3 is 15 residues long. Germline-derived CDR1 and CDR2 are SEHNR and FQNEAQ (reference sequence). The whole variable domain, remainder taken from reference TRBV7-9 and TRBJ2-1, is DTGVSQNPRHKITKRGQNVTFRCDPISEHNRLYWYRQTLGQGPEFLTYFQNEAQLEKSRLLSDRFSAERPKGSFSTLEIQRTEQGDSAMYLCASSSMSPGVNEQFFGPGTRLTVL.

The rearrangement joins TRBV5-5 to TRBJ2-5; D call uncertain. The CDR3 has 13 residues. From germline, CDR1 is SGHKS and CDR2 YYEKEE (reference sequence). Trimming left V 1 base short and J 5 bases short, with 9 bases between. CDR3 in amino acids: CASSLWSGETQYF. The CDR3 bases are TGTGCCAGCAGCTTGTGGTCGGGTGAGACCCAGTACTTC.

This clone was seen only a few times. The J gene is TRBJ1-2, the V gene TRBV5-1; 11 bases are a match to TRBD1. The germline V gene has CDR1 SGHRS and CDR2 YFSETQ. The CDR3 loop spans 16 amino acids. The V and J ends lost 0 bases and 4 bases, in that order; junction bases with no gene match: 5. The CDR3, as DNA: TGCGCCAGCAGCTTGGGTGGACAGGGGGCCGGCTATGGCTACACCTTC. Translated, it gives CASSLGGQGAGYGYTF.

The chain has TRBV7-6 and TRBJ1-4, with 8 bases lining up with TRBD1. The CDR3 runs to 15 residues. Germline values: CDR1 SGHVS, CDR2 FNYEAQ. V trimming: 4 bases; J trimming: 4 bases; junction bases outside the gene matches: 5. This chain's CDR3 is CASSSNRGSNEKLFF. The CDR3 DNA sequence: TGTGCCAGCAGCTCGAACAGGGGGAGTAATGAAAAACTGTTTTTT.

The rearrangement joins TRBV5-5 to TRBJ1-2; D ambiguous. The CDR3 totals 15 residues. V lost 3 bases and J 1 base, leaving 13 bases between the germline ends. CDR1 and CDR2 (germline): SGHKS, YYEKEE (reference sequence). CDR3 coding DNA: TGTGCCAGCAGCTCTTGGGCTCCCCGTAACTATGGCTACACCTTC. It yields the protein CASSSWAPRNYGYTF.